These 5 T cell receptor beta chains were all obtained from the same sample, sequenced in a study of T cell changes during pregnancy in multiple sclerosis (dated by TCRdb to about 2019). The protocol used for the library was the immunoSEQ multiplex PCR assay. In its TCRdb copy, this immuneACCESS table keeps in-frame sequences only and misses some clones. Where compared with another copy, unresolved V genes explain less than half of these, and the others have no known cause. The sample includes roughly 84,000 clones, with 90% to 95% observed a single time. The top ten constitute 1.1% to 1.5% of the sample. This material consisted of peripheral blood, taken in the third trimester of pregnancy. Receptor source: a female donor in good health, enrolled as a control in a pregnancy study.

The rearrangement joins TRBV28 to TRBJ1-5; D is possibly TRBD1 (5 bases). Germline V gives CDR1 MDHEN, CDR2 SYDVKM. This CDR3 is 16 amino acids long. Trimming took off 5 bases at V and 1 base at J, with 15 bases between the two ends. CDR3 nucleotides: TGTGCCAGCAGTCGGCGGGGGGGATTAAGCAATCAGCCCCAGCATTTT. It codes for CASSRRGGLSNQPQHF. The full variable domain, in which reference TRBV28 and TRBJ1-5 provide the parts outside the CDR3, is DVKVTQSSRYLVKRTGEKVFLECVQDMDHENMFWYRQDPGLGLRLIYFSYDVKMKEKGDIPEGYSVSREKKERFSLILESASTNQTSMYLCASSRRGGLSNQPQHFGDGTRLSIL.

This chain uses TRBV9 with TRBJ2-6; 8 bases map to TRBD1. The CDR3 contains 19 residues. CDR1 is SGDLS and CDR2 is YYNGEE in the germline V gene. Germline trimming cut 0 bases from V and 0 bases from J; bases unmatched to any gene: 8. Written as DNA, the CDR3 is TGTGCCAGCAGCGTAGGCTCCGGGACAGGCTACTCTGGGGCCAACGTCCTGACTTTC. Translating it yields CASSVGSGTGYSGANVLTF. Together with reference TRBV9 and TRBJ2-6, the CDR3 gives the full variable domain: DSGVTQTPKHLITATGQRVTLRCSPRSGDLSVYWYQQSLDQGLQFLIQYYNGEERAKGNILERFSAQQFPDLHSELNLSSLELGDSALYFCASSVGSGTGYSGANVLTFGAGSRLTVL.

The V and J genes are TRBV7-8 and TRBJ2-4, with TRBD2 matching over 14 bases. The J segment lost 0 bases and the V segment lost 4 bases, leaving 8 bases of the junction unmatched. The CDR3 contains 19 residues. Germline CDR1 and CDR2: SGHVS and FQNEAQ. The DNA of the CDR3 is TGTGCCAGCAGCTCCGGACTAGCGGGAGGTAGTCTAGCCAAAAACATTCAGTACTTC. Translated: CASSSGLAGGSLAKNIQYF.

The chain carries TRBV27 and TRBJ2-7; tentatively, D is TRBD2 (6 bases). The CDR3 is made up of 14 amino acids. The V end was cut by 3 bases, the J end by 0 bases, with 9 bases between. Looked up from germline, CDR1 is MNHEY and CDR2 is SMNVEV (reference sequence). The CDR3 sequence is CASSFIGSSYEQYF. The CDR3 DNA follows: TGTGCCAGCAGTTTCATCGGGAGCTCCTACGAGCAGTACTTC.

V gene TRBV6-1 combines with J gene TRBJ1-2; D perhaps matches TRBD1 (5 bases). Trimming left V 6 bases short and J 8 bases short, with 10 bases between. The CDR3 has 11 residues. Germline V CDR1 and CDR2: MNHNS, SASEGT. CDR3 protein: CASSERGGYTF. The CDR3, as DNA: TGTGCCAGCAGCGAAAGGGGCGGCTACACCTTC.